The 28 T cell receptor beta chains presented below share a single source sample, sequenced in a study of OX40 agonist ivuxolimab in advanced cancers. Libraries were constructed by the immunoSEQ multiplex PCR assay. In TCRdb, the immuneACCESS table is reduced to in-frame sequences with V and J assigned. These tables do not hold every clone; where another copy was compared, an unresolved V gene accounts for under half, and the others remain unexplained. For this sample the table gives roughly 56,000 clones, of which more than 75% were detected only once. Jointly, the top ten make up 1.2% of the sample. This sample comprised CD4+ or CD8+ T cells sorted from blood, obtained in a trial of the OX40 agonist ivuxolimab. These receptors came from an adult with an advanced solid tumor such as melanoma, head and neck, liver or kidney cancer.

V is TRBV11-2 and J is TRBJ1-2; D remains ambiguous. Trimming removed 5 bases at V and 3 bases at J, with 16 bases between. The CDR3 is 15 amino acids. Per the germline V gene, CDR1 is SGHAT and CDR2 is FQNNGV. CDR3 sequence (DNA): TGTGCCAGCAGCACTAGGACCGAATCTCACTATGGCTACACCTTC. It is translated as CASSTRTESHYGYTF.

This rearrangement joins TRBV28 to TRBJ1-6; no reliable D call. The ends were cut back, 11 bases at V and 0 bases at J, with 11 bases in the middle. The germline V gene has CDR1 MDHEN and CDR2 SYDVKM. The CDR3 is made up of 14 amino acids. In DNA, the CDR3 is TGTGCCTGGCGGGAAAGCTCCTATAATTCACCCCTCCACTTT. It encodes CAWRESSYNSPLHF.

The DNA of the CDR3 is TGTGCCAGCAGCTTAACTGGACAGGGTATAGGGCAGCCCCAGCATTTT. Its translation is CASSLTGQGIGQPQHF. The rearrangement joins TRBV7-9 to TRBJ1-5, with TRBD1 identical over 8 bases. The ends lost 2 bases at V and 7 bases at J; junction bases unmatched: 10. The CDR3 covers 16 residues. The germline V gene has CDR1 SEHNR and CDR2 FQNEAQ (reference sequence).

V usage is TRBV5-1 and J usage is TRBJ1-3; D is undetermined. This CDR3 is built from 14 residues. Germline CDR1 reads SGHRS; CDR2 reads YFSETQ. V was shortened by 0 bases and J by 4 bases, with 8 bases between the two germline ends. The CDR3 here is CASSLEAPGNTIYF. The CDR3 region has the DNA TGCGCCAGCAGCTTGGAAGCGCCGGGAAACACCATATATTTT.

In this sample, this clone turned up once. J is TRBJ2-1 and V is TRBV18; 13 positions match TRBD2. Germline loops: CDR1 KGHSH, CDR2 LQKENI. This CDR3 is built from 18 residues. The trim removed 0 bases at V and 4 bases at J, leaving 6 bases unmatched. In DNA, the CDR3 is TGTGCCAGCTCACCACCGACTAGCGGGAGGCAGGCGTACAATGAGCAGTTCTTC. It yields the protein CASSPPTSGRQAYNEQFF.

This clone was counted between two and nine times. The V gene is TRBV7-3, the J gene TRBJ1-2; the D is unclear. The CDR3 runs 15 residues. From germline, CDR1 is SGHTA and CDR2 FQGTGA. V was clipped by 5 bases and J by 3 bases, with 16 bases between them. The CDR3 loop reads CASSPGPLADYGYTF. The DNA for the CDR3 is TGTGCCAGCAGCCCCGGGCCCTTAGCAGACTATGGCTACACCTTC.

This clone appeared a single time. The V gene is TRBV6-5, the J gene TRBJ2-7; 11 nucleotides match TRBD1. J gave up 3 bases and V 3 bases, and 4 bases lay outside the gene matches. This CDR3 comprises 15 residues. Germline V lookup: CDR1 MNHEY, CDR2 SVGAGI. The CDR3 DNA sequence: TGTGCCAGCAGTTATGGGACAGGGGGAAACTACGAGCAGTACTTC. Its translation is CASSYGTGGNYEQYF.

CDR3 DNA sequence: TGCGCCAGCAGCTTGTCTTCGGGGGGCGCCATGAGCGAGCAGTACTTC. As protein: CASSLSSGGAMSEQYF. This chain uses TRBV5-1 with TRBJ2-7, with D perhaps matching TRBD2 (7 bases). The CDR3 covers 16 residues. V was shortened by 1 base and J by 6 bases, with 20 bases between the two germline ends. Looked up from germline, CDR1 is SGHRS and CDR2 is YFSETQ.

This clone was seen a few times. The rearrangement joins TRBV7-9 to TRBJ1-1; 8 positions match TRBD1. CDR1 SEHNR and CDR2 FQNEAQ come from the germline V gene (reference sequence). The CDR3 is 15 residues long. Trimming at V came to 5 bases and at J to 0 bases, leaving 5 bases not matched to a gene. CDR3: CASSRQGRVNTEAFF. CDR3 nucleotides: TGTGCCAGCAGCCGACAGGGGCGAGTGAACACTGAAGCTTTCTTT.

The CDR3 DNA is TGTGCCAGCAGTTACTCAATAGGGCATACCTACGAGCAGTACTTC. Its protein product is CASSYSIGHTYEQYF. The rearrangement uses TRBV6-5 and TRBJ2-7; D unclear. CDR1 is MNHEY and CDR2 is SVGAGI in the germline V gene. This CDR3 is 15 amino acids long. V was clipped by 0 bases and J by 2 bases, with 11 bases between them.

The chain employs TRBV18 and TRBJ2-5; 8 positions agree with TRBD2. Losses at the gene ends were 2 bases for V and 4 bases for J; bases not matched to a gene: 0. This CDR3 has 13 amino acids. Germline V gene sequence: CDR1 KGHSH, CDR2 LQKENI. In nucleotides, the CDR3 is TGTGCCAGCTCACCAACTAGCGGAGAGACCCAGTACTTC. As protein: CASSPTSGETQYF.

The CDR3 bases are TGTGCCAGTATGGGGGCTAGCGGGAGTGGGGATGAGCAGTTCTTC. It encodes CASMGASGSGDEQFF. The rearrangement uses TRBV19 and TRBJ2-1; 10 positions match TRBD2. Per the germline V gene, CDR1 is LNHDA and CDR2 is SQIVND (reference sequence). This CDR3 has 15 residues. Germline trimming cut 7 bases from V and 8 bases from J; bases unmatched to any gene: 11.

In this sample, this clone turned up once. The genes are TRBV9 and TRBJ2-7; 11 bases agree with TRBD2. Losses at the gene ends were 6 bases for V and 2 bases for J; bases not matched to a gene: 16. This CDR3 has 18 amino acids. Germline CDR1 SGDLS, CDR2 YYNGEE. The CDR3 DNA follows: TGTGCCAGCACCACCGGGACTAGCGGCCCCAAGGACCCCTACGAGCAGTACTTC. Amino acid sequence: CASTTGTSGPKDPYEQYF.

The V gene is TRBV6-5, the J gene TRBJ2-1; weak D call: TRBD1 (6 bases). The CDR3 is made up of 13 amino acids. Germline lookup yields CDR1 MNHEY and CDR2 SVGAGI. V lost 5 bases and J 10 bases, leaving 15 bases between the germline ends. CDR3 in DNA: TGTGCCAGCAGTCGACAGGCCATGGGGGAGCAGTTCTTC. Translated: CASSRQAMGEQFF.

The chain couples TRBV27 to TRBJ2-7; D perhaps matches TRBD2 (5 bases). The V end lost 3 bases, the J end lost 2 bases, and 14 bases lay between the germline ends. Looked up from germline, CDR1 is MNHEY and CDR2 is SMNVEV (reference sequence). The CDR3 extends over 15 amino acids. The CDR3 nucleotides are TGTGCCAGCAGTTTGATGGGAGTTGGGCCCTACGAGCAGTACTTC. Translating gives CASSLMGVGPYEQYF.

J is TRBJ1-4 and V is TRBV2, with 12 bases lining up with TRBD1. The CDR3 has 20 amino acids. CDR1 is SNHLY, CDR2 FYNNEI, per germline. Germline trimming cut 2 bases from V and 0 bases from J; bases unmatched to any gene: 10. The CDR3 reads CASSEPPGQGATATNEKLFF. Written as DNA, the CDR3 is TGTGCCAGCAGTGAACCGCCGGGACAGGGGGCCACTGCAACTAATGAAAAACTGTTTTTT.

A single count supports this clone. The chain uses TRBV1 and TRBJ1-4; the table calls TRBD1, which could not be checked here. TRBV1 is a pseudogene segment. CDR3 length equals 18 residues. Written as DNA, the CDR3 is TGCACCAGCAGCCCGAAAAGGACAGGGGGCGTTTTATGTGAAAAACTGTTTTTT. Translation: CTSSPKRTGGVLCEKLFF.

The gene calls are TRBV4-1 and TRBJ1-5, with D perhaps matching TRBD1 (6 bases). V dropped 3 bases and J dropped 4 bases, with 19 bases sitting between them. Germline V CDR1 and CDR2: MGHRA, YSYEKL. The CDR3 runs 17 residues. CDR3: CASSHPQGFRQNQPQHF. The CDR3 DNA reads TGCGCCAGCAGCCATCCGCAGGGGTTCAGACAGAATCAGCCCCAGCATTTT.

This clone was seen only once. This chain joins TRBV18 and TRBJ2-6; perhaps D is TRBD1 or TRBD2 (5 bases each). CDR1 and CDR2 from the germline V gene are KGHSH and LQKENI. The CDR3 covers 15 residues. The ends were cut back, 6 bases at V and 0 bases at J, with 9 bases in the middle. CDR3 sequence (DNA): TGTGCCAGCTCGGACGGGGCCTCTGGGGCCAACGTCCTGACTTTC. Translated: CASSDGASGANVLTF.

A few counts support this clone. The chain couples TRBV30 to TRBJ2-7, with 10 bases lining up with TRBD1. This CDR3 region has 14 residues. Germline-derived CDR1 and CDR2 are GTSNPN and SVGIG (reference sequence). The V gene end was trimmed by 2 bases and the J gene end by 3 bases; junction bases not matched to a gene: 4. CDR3 amino acids: CAWSTGQGGYEQYF. CDR3 coding DNA: TGTGCCTGGAGTACTGGACAGGGGGGCTACGAGCAGTACTTC.

The chain joins TRBV28 to TRBJ2-1; TRBD2 is a possible D gene (6 bases). Germline loops: CDR1 MDHEN, CDR2 SYDVKM. V dropped 5 bases and J dropped 0 bases, with 11 bases sitting between them. The CDR3 consists of 15 residues. The CDR3 DNA sequence: TGTGCCAGCAGTATAGCGGCTCTCTCCTACAATGAGCAGTTCTTC. It codes for CASSIAALSYNEQFF.

This clone has only a few counts. J is TRBJ1-2 and V is TRBV9; D gene ambiguous. The CDR3 is 14 residues long. Germline CDR1 is SGDLS and CDR2 is YYNGEE. V lost 3 bases and J 4 bases, leaving 13 bases between the germline ends. The CDR3 DNA follows: TGTGCCAGCAGCGCCGGCGGAGAAGGCTATGGCTACACCTTC. Residues: CASSAGGEGYGYTF.

V usage is TRBV10-3 and J usage is TRBJ1-3; 8 bases are shared with TRBD1. V dropped 4 bases and J dropped 3; count of bases not matched to a gene: 8. Germline V gene sequence: CDR1 ENHRY, CDR2 SYGVKD. The CDR3 runs 16 residues. CDR3 bases: TGTGCCATCAGTGGAGGACAGGGAAACCGTGGAAACACCATATATTTT. Translation: CAISGGQGNRGNTIYF.

The chain uses TRBV7-9 and TRBJ2-1; D might be TRBD1 or TRBD2, each matching 6 bases. Trimming removed 1 base from V and 4 bases from J, with 8 bases in between. Germline loops: CDR1 SEHNR, CDR2 FQNEAQ (reference sequence). The CDR3 spans 14 residues. Here the CDR3 DNA reads TGTGCCAGCAGCTTAGAGGGGGGTTACAATGAGCAGTTCTTC. Its translation: CASSLEGGYNEQFF.

As DNA, the CDR3 is TGTGCCAGCAGCTTAGAATCTGGTACGCAGTATTTT. As protein: CASSLESGTQYF. This chain uses TRBV7-9 with TRBJ2-3; D is ambiguous. With 1 base removed from V and 8 bases from J, the gap between germline ends came to 7 bases. CDR1 SEHNR and CDR2 FQNEAQ come from the germline V gene (reference sequence). CDR3 length: 12 amino acids. Full variable domain (missing parts from reference TRBV7-9 and TRBJ2-3): DTGVSQNPRHKITKRGQNVTFRCDPISEHNRLYWYRQTLGQGPEFLTYFQNEAQLEKSRLLSDRFSAERPKGSFSTLEIQRTEQGDSAMYLCASSLESGTQYFGPGTRLTVL.

This sequence joins TRBV4-1 and TRBJ2-7; no clear D. Germline loops: CDR1 MGHRA, CDR2 YSYEKL. Trimming pared 5 bases from V and 2 bases from J, leaving 13 bases between. This CDR3 is built from 14 residues. CDR3 amino acids: CASSYASAPYEQYF. The CDR3 coding sequence is TGCGCCAGCAGCTATGCTTCAGCACCCTACGAGCAGTACTTC.

This clone was seen a handful of times. The chain links TRBV7-3 to TRBJ2-2; a weak D match, TRBD2 (6 bases). The germline V and J ends were trimmed by 5 bases and 0 bases, with 10 bases remaining between them. From germline, CDR1 is SGHTA and CDR2 FQGTGA. The CDR3 has 15 residues. The CDR3 nucleotides read TGTGCCAGCAGCCCGGGGGACTCGAACACCGGGGAGCTGTTTTTT. Encoded protein: CASSPGDSNTGELFF.

V is TRBV19 and J is TRBJ2-2; perhaps D is TRBD1 or TRBD2 (5 bases each). Germline CDR1 is LNHDA and CDR2 is SQIVND (reference sequence). The V gene lost 3 bases and the J gene lost 2 bases, with 13 bases spanning the gap. CDR3 length equals 16 residues. CDR3 bases: TGTGCCAGTAGTATCTTCGGGACGGGTAACACCGGGGAGCTGTTTTTT. Residues: CASSIFGTGNTGELFF.